These 32 T cell receptor beta chains share one sample of origin, sequenced in a study of tumor and adjacent non-tumor tissue in lung cancer. This sample's RNA came from whole unsorted tissue. Distant lung tissue was collected more than 3 cm away from the tumor edge. TCRbeta libraries were built with three rounds of nested PCR, modified from ARM-PCR. TCRdb processed the multiplex PCR reads anew with MiXCR; each CDR3 protein has one entry. Of 90,000 to 100,000 distinct CDR3 sequences in the sample, 80% were seen once. Sample: distant non-tumor lung tissue. These receptors were collected from a man aged 55-75 years with small cell lung cancer.

This clonotype was observed many times. The chain links TRBV28 to TRBJ2-7; 9 nucleotides agree with TRBD1. The CDR3 consists of 14 residues. Germline CDR1 reads MDHEN; CDR2 reads SYDVKM. V trimming: 5 bases; J trimming: 7 bases; junction bases outside the gene matches: 9. The CDR3 reads CASSKGQGTGEQYF. DNA of the CDR3: TGTGCCAGCAGTAAGGGACAGGGAACAGGGGAGCAGTACTTC.

Written as DNA, the CDR3 is TGTGCCAGCATCCGACAGATGAACACTGAAGCTTTCTTT. As protein: CASIRQMNTEAFF. The chain uses TRBV7-2 and TRBJ1-1; a weak D match, TRBD1 (5 bases). Germline-derived CDR1 and CDR2 are SGHTA and FQGNSA. Trimming pared 7 bases from V and 0 bases from J, leaving 9 bases between. This CDR3 contains 13 residues.

As regards this clonotype: One end of the junction fails to match germline, which may point to a read error. The gene calls are TRBV28 and TRBJ2-7; D is possibly TRBD2 (7 bases). The germline V gene has CDR1 MDHEN and CDR2 SYDVKM. This CDR3 region has 14 residues. The CDR3: CAGSLRGLTYEQYF. CDR3 coding DNA: TGTGCCGGCAGTTTGCGGGGGCTGACCTACGAGCAGTACTTC.

For this clonotype: The conserved closing phenylalanine or tryptophan is absent in this CDR3, likely reflecting a read error. The rearrangement joins TRBV29-1 to TRBJ2-5, with a tentative D call TRBD2 (5 bases). Germline CDR1 and CDR2: SQVTM and ANQGSEA. Between the trimmed V and J ends, which lost 4 bases and 4 bases, there was a span of 13 bases. CDR3 size: 13 residues. The CDR3: CSVVFGGRETQYI. CDR3 DNA: TGCAGCGTTGTGTTCGGAGGACGAGAGACCCAGTACATC.

A word on this clonotype: The CDR3 does not close with the conserved phenylalanine or tryptophan, likely indicating a read error. The V and J genes are TRBV30 and TRBJ2-3; D is possibly TRBD1 (6 bases). CDR3 length: 13 residues. Germline loops: CDR1 GTSNPN, CDR2 SVGIG (reference sequence). DNA for the CDR3: TGTGCCTGGAGTGGTGGAAGGACAGATATGCAGTATCTT. Translated, it gives CAWSGGRTDMQYL.

Concerning this clonotype itself: No conserved phenylalanine or tryptophan is present at the end of the CDR3, so a read error is the likely explanation. The limits of the CDR3 on the DNA are not certain, so only TCRdb's listed CDR3 is given. The chain combines TRBV4-2 with TRBJ2-2; the table's D gene call, TRBD2, was not cross checked with the DNA. The CDR3 is 15 amino acids in total, end residues counted. Germline V CDR1 and CDR2: LGHNA, YNFKEQ. The CDR3 is CASKLAGDDGWELYL.

Worth noting for this clonotype: Germline is not matched at one junction end, which may reflect a read error. The gene calls are TRBV4-3 and TRBJ2-2; D is unresolved. The CDR3 extends over 16 amino acids. Per the germline V gene, CDR1 is LGHNA and CDR2 is YSLEER. The DNA for the CDR3 is TGCGCCCGCAGCCAAGAATTCAGAACGAACACCGGGGAGCTGTTTTTT. Translating gives CARSQEFRTNTGELFF.

Concerning this clonotype itself: Sequence at one end of the junction differs from germline and may be a read error. The V call is TRBV4-2, the J call TRBJ2-2; the D call may be TRBD1 or TRBD2 (5 bases each). The CDR3 spans 16 residues. Germline CDR1 is LGHNA and CDR2 is YNFKEQ. The CDR3 loop reads CASSQGGGGYTRELFF. CDR3 nucleotides: TGTGCCAGCAGCCAAGGAGGTGGTGGATACACCAGGGAGCTATTTTTT.

Regarding this clonotype: It is likely a read error, because the conserved phenylalanine at the end of the CDR3 is missing. The chain combines TRBV30 with TRBJ2-3, with 8 bases identical to TRBD2. There are 14 residues in the CDR3. Germline V gives CDR1 GTSNPN, CDR2 SVGIG (reference sequence). CDR3 loop: CAWRESGGTDMQYS. DNA for the CDR3: TGTGCCTGGAGGGAAAGCGGGGGCACAGATATGCAGTATTCT.

The CDR3: CASTRGRTSGDSYEQYF. The CDR3 bases are TGTGCCAGCACCCGAGGAAGAACTAGCGGGGACTCCTACGAGCAGTACTTC. V and J are TRBV4-2 and TRBJ2-7; 10 bases align to TRBD2. The CDR3 is made up of 17 amino acids. Germline V gives CDR1 LGHNA, CDR2 YNFKEQ. V dropped 7 bases and J dropped 0; count of bases not matched to a gene: 12.

The chain employs TRBV4-2 and TRBJ2-5; D is uncertain. CDR3 size: 14 residues. Trimming removed 3 bases from V and 3 bases from J, with 11 bases in between. CDR1 and CDR2 from the germline V gene are LGHNA and YNFKEQ. As DNA, the CDR3 is TGTGCCAGCAGCCAGGGGAATAGGAAAGAGACCCAGTACTTC. Residues: CASSQGNRKETQYF.

The V and J genes are TRBV11-1 and TRBJ2-1; D uncertain. From germline, CDR1 is SGHAT and CDR2 FQDESV (reference sequence). This CDR3 is 12 amino acids long. The CDR3: CATIGLDGEQFF. The CDR3 bases are TGTGCTACCATAGGCTTAGATGGTGAGCAGTTCTTC.

This clonotype was counted a single time. V is TRBV29-1 and J is TRBJ2-1; D might be TRBD2 (5 bases). V lost 6 bases and J lost 10, with 10 bases in between. The CDR3 runs 10 residues. Germline loops: CDR1 SQVTM, CDR2 ANQGSEA. CDR3 sequence: CSVTSGEQFF. In DNA, the CDR3 is TGCAGCGTCACGTCGGGAGAGCAGTTCTTC.

This clonotype occurred a few times. The chain is built from TRBV9 and TRBJ2-1; possible D gene TRBD1, 5 bases. This CDR3 spans 13 amino acids. The germline V gene has CDR1 SGDLS and CDR2 YYNGEE. V shed 4 bases and J shed 4 bases, with 9 bases lying between them. CDR3 nucleotides: TGTGCCAGCAGCACCCAGGGTTACAATGAGCAGTTCTTC. Its protein is CASSTQGYNEQFF. The whole variable domain, remainder taken from reference TRBV9 and TRBJ2-1, is DSGVTQTPKHLITATGQRVTLRCSPRSGDLSVYWYQQSLDQGLQFLIQYYNGEERAKGNILERFSAQQFPDLHSELNLSSLELGDSALYFCASSTQGYNEQFFGPGTRLTVL.

This rearrangement joins TRBV6-1 to TRBJ2-7, with D possibly TRBD1 on 5 matching bases. The CDR3 spans 14 residues. Trimming pared 1 base from V and 2 bases from J, leaving 9 bases between. Per the germline V gene, CDR1 is MNHNS and CDR2 is SASEGT. The CDR3 DNA is TGTGCCAGCAGTGAAGGCCCAGGGACCTACGAGCAGTACTTC. This sequence encodes CASSEGPGTYEQYF.

This clonotype has a handful of counts. J is TRBJ1-2 and V is TRBV9, with a tentative D call TRBD1 (5 bases). The CDR3 is 13 residues long. The germline V gene encodes CDR1 SGDLS and CDR2 YYNGEE. The ends were cut back, 4 bases at V and 10 bases at J, with 17 bases in the middle. This CDR3 is CASSSNRGGVYTF. Here the CDR3 DNA reads TGTGCCAGCAGCTCAAACCGCGGGGGAGTCTACACCTTC.

In the case of this clonotype: It may be a read error: a sequence one base away is much more abundant. In DNA, the CDR3 is TGCAGTGCTCCACCAGATGACTATGGCTACACCTTC. Translation gives CSAPPDDYGYTF. This chain uses TRBV20-1 with TRBJ1-2; D is uncertain. Looked up from germline, CDR1 is DFQATT and CDR2 is SNEGSKA (reference sequence). V was shortened by 5 bases and J by 3 bases, with 10 bases between the two germline ends. The CDR3 covers 12 residues.

About this clonotype: One junction end disagrees with the germline gene, perhaps due to a read error. This chain's CDR3 is CASSLVARTSGSNGQSF. In DNA form, the CDR3 reads TGTGCCAGCAGCTTAGTTGCTCGGACTAGCGGGAGTAATGGGCAGTCCTTC. This chain joins TRBV11-2 and TRBJ2-1, with 13 bases fitting TRBD2. CDR3 length: 17 residues. CDR1 and CDR2 (germline): SGHAT, FQNNGV.

Concerning this clonotype: A read error may account for a junction end that differs from germline. The CDR3 sequence: CVWSVGGQGVCEQFF. CDR3 nucleotides: TGTGTCTGGAGTGTCGGGGGACAGGGGGTCTGCGAGCAGTTCTTC. V is TRBV30 and J is TRBJ2-1; 11 nucleotides agree with TRBD1. Germline CDR1 is GTSNPN and CDR2 is SVGIG (reference sequence). This CDR3 has 15 amino acids.

This clonotype has just a few counts. A much larger clone lies one base from this, so it may be a read error. The CDR3 here is CSARGTTGGDYNGQFF. The CDR3 DNA reads TGCAGTGCTAGGGGTACCACAGGGGGGGACTACAATGGGCAGTTCTTC. This sequence joins TRBV20-1 and TRBJ2-1; TRBD1 might be the D (8 bases). Germline V gene data show CDR1 as DFQATT and CDR2 as SNEGSKA (reference sequence). The CDR3 runs to 16 residues.

Details on this clonotype: This clone may be a read error of a much larger clone one base away. This rearrangement joins TRBV5-1 to TRBJ1-1; 8 bases agree with TRBD1. The CDR3 is made up of 13 amino acids. The V gene's germline CDR1 is SGHRS and CDR2 YFSETQ. The CDR3 region has the DNA TGCGCCATCAGCCCGGGAACAGGGGGTAAGGCTTTCTTT. Residues: CAISPGTGGKAFF.

This clonotype was seen more than once but under ten times. Germline and junction disagree at one end, which may indicate a read error. This chain uses TRBV11-2 with TRBJ2-3; D is possibly TRBD2 (6 bases). Per the germline V gene, CDR1 is SGHAT and CDR2 is FQNNGV. The CDR3 length is 15 residues. The CDR3 loop is CASSSGGIARHTQYF. In DNA, the CDR3 is TGTGCCAGTAGCTCCGGAGGGATTGCGCGACATACACAGTATTTT.

About this clonotype itself: A read error may produce the germline difference seen at one junction end. The gene calls are TRBV5-5 and TRBJ2-3; 11 positions agree with TRBD2. The CDR3 consists of 16 residues. The V gene's germline CDR1 is SGHKS and CDR2 YYEKEE (reference sequence). The CDR3 region is CASSLDLAGGRDTQYF. For the CDR3, the DNA is TGTGCCAGCAGCTTGGACCTAGCGGGAGGTCGGGATACGCAATATTTT.

This clonotype was recorded at least ten times. The V gene is TRBV12-3 or TRBV12-4, the J gene TRBJ2-3; D is unresolved. The CDR3 sequence is 14 residues long. The V end was cut by 3 bases, the J end by 2 bases, with 9 bases between. CDR3 DNA sequence: TGTGCCAGCAGTTTGCTAGGGCCCACAGATACGCAGTATTTT. Amino acid sequence: CASSLLGPTDTQYF.

This chain joins TRBV12-3 or TRBV12-4 and TRBJ2-1; 9 bases agree with TRBD2. This CDR3 is 15 amino acids long. Trimming removed 7 bases from V and 7 bases from J; junction bases left unmatched: 11. In DNA form, the CDR3 reads TGTGCCAGCATTTCCACTAGCGGGTTATATAATGAGCAGTTCTTC. Translation: CASISTSGLYNEQFF.

A word on this clonotype: This is likely a read error, given that the CDR3 carries no conserved phenylalanine or tryptophan at its end. The chain joins TRBV10-2 to TRBJ2-3; D uncertain. V shed 6 bases and J shed 4 bases, with 5 bases lying between them. CDR3 size: 11 residues. The germline CDR1 and CDR2 sequences are WSHSY and SAAADI. CDR3 protein: CASSHADTQYL. In DNA form, the CDR3 reads TGCGCCAGCAGCCACGCAGATACGCAGTATTTG.

This clonotype has more than one count but fewer than ten. Written as DNA, the CDR3 is TGTGCTAGCGGACAGACGCAGGGCGGTGAGCAGTTCTTC. Protein: CASGQTQGGEQFF. This rearrangement joins TRBV6-5 to TRBJ2-1; tentatively, D is TRBD1 or TRBD2 (6 bases each). In germline, CDR1 is MNHEY, CDR2 SVGAGI. This CDR3 is 13 amino acids long.

The V call is TRBV6-5, the J call TRBJ2-7; D call uncertain. Germline V CDR1 and CDR2: MNHEY, SVGAGI. The CDR3 covers 17 residues. Trimming took off 5 bases at V and 10 bases at J, with 30 bases between the two ends. CDR3 sequence reads: CASSRYPSSGDGDDQYF. CDR3 nucleotide sequence: TGTGCCAGCAGTCGCTATCCCTCCTCGGGTGACGGTGATGACCAGTACTTC.

In its sample, this clonotype was seen a few times. The V call is TRBV2, the J call TRBJ1-1; possibly TRBD1 for D (5 bases). The ends were cut back, 4 bases at V and 10 bases at J, with 16 bases in the middle. From germline, CDR1 is SNHLY and CDR2 FYNNEI. This CDR3 comprises 13 residues. In nucleotides, the CDR3 is TGTGCCAGCAGTGGAGACGGAGGGGAACGAGCTTTCTTT. This translates into CASSGDGGERAFF.

Remarks on this clonotype: This may come from a read error, since a much larger clone is one base off. The chain combines TRBV6-1 with TRBJ1-2, with TRBD1 as a possible D gene (6 bases). CDR1 and CDR2 (germline): MNHNS, SASEGT. V lost 6 bases and J lost 8, with 10 bases in between. This CDR3 comprises 11 residues. CDR3 in amino acids: CASRQGEGYTF. CDR3 nucleotide sequence: TGTGCCAGCAGACAGGGTGAAGGCTACACCTTC.

V is TRBV6-6 and J is TRBJ2-2; no firm D call. The V gene lost 2 bases and the J gene lost 4 bases, with 11 bases spanning the gap. CDR3 size: 15 residues. The germline V gene has CDR1 MNHNY and CDR2 SVGAGI (reference sequence). The DNA for the CDR3 is TGTGCCAGCAGTTACAGATGGTTTGGCACCGGGGAGCTGTTTTTT. This gives the protein CASSYRWFGTGELFF.

On this clonotype itself: At one boundary the junction diverges from the germline segment, which might be a read error. V and J are TRBV6-2 or TRBV6-3 and TRBJ2-2; 13 nucleotides agree with TRBD2. The germline V gene has CDR1 MNHEY and CDR2 SVGEGT. The CDR3 totals 15 residues. CDR3 loop: CASKGTSGTTGELVF. CDR3 nucleotide sequence: TGTGCCAGCAAAGGGACTAGCGGGACCACCGGGGAGCTGGTTTTT.